The 26 T cell receptor beta chains presented below share a single source sample, sequenced in a study of identical twins. Each CDR3 protein gets one entry after TCRdb re-called the 5' RACE reads with MiXCR. The sample shows some 900,000 distinct CDR3 sequences, 9% to 15% of them seen only once. These data were likewise used in another study, on yellow fever vaccine responses in identical twins.

The sample comprised PBMCs. The source is a woman younger than 35 in good health.

CDR3 in amino acids: CATSRSSNYGYTF. The DNA for the CDR3 is TGTGCCACCAGCAGGTCTTCCAACTATGGCTACACCTTC. The chain has TRBV15 and TRBJ1-2; unclear D gene. V lost 3 bases, J lost 2 bases, and 7 bases lay in between. Looked up from germline, CDR1 is LNHNV and CDR2 is YYDKDF (reference sequence). The CDR3 spans 13 residues.

The V gene is TRBV12-3 or TRBV12-4, the J gene TRBJ2-1; TRBD2 matches at 8 bases. This CDR3 is 14 amino acids long. The ends lost 7 bases at V and 5 bases at J; junction bases unmatched: 7. CDR3 nucleotide sequence: TGTGCCAGCAAAACTAGCGGAACTCACAATGAGCAGTTCTTC. Amino acid sequence: CASKTSGTHNEQFF.

The chain carries TRBV2 and TRBJ2-3; D gene unclear. The CDR3 is made up of 12 amino acids. CDR1 and CDR2 from the germline V gene are SNHLY and FYNNEI. Trimming shortened V by 6 bases and J by 4 bases, and 8 bases separated the two germline ends. The CDR3 is CASRIDSDTQYF. The CDR3 nucleotides are TGTGCCAGCAGAATAGATTCAGATACGCAGTATTTT.

The chain links TRBV15 to TRBJ1-2; 7 bases agree with TRBD1. The CDR3 loop spans 14 amino acids. CDR1 LNHNV and CDR2 YYDKDF come from the germline V gene (reference sequence). The V and J ends lost 3 bases and 2 bases, in that order; junction bases with no gene match: 3. The CDR3 DNA reads as TGTGCCACCAGCAGGATACAGGGGAACTATGGCTACACCTTC. Translation: CATSRIQGNYGYTF.

This clonotype was detected ten times or more. The chain employs TRBV27 and TRBJ2-2; TRBD1 might be the D (6 bases). The CDR3 is 16 residues long. Germline lookup yields CDR1 MNHEY and CDR2 SMNVEV (reference sequence). Trimming stripped 7 bases from V and 1 base from J, with 16 bases between. The CDR3 protein is CASTLIKQGNTGELFF. CDR3 nucleotide sequence: TGTGCCAGCACCTTAATAAAACAGGGGAACACCGGGGAGCTGTTTTTT.

The chain combines TRBV28 with TRBJ2-3, with 14 nucleotides matching TRBD2. V was pared by 0 bases and J by 4 bases, with 3 bases of the junction left unmatched. The germline V gene has CDR1 MDHEN and CDR2 SYDVKM. This CDR3 region has 17 residues. CDR3 residues: CASSLWGTSGSPDTQYF. The DNA of the CDR3 is TGTGCCAGCAGTTTATGGGGGACTAGCGGGAGCCCAGATACGCAGTATTTT.

This sequence joins TRBV7-2 and TRBJ2-1; unclear D gene. The CDR3 runs 14 residues. With 2 bases removed from V and 7 bases from J, the gap between germline ends came to 12 bases. CDR1 and CDR2 (germline): SGHTA, FQGNSA. CDR3 amino acids: CASSLLPSGNEQFF. CDR3 nucleotides: TGTGCCAGCAGCTTATTGCCTAGTGGTAATGAGCAGTTCTTC. The entire variable domain, with the rest obtained from reference TRBV7-2 and TRBJ2-1, is as follows: GAGVSQSPSNKVTEKGKDVELRCDPISGHTALYWYRQSLGQGLEFLIYFQGNSAPDKSGLPSDRFSAERTGGSVSTLTIQRTQQEDSAVYLCASSLLPSGNEQFFGPGTRLTVL.

The genes are TRBV24-1 and TRBJ2-1, with D tentatively TRBD2 (6 bases). This CDR3 spans 16 amino acids. From germline, CDR1 is KGHDR and CDR2 SFDVKD. Trimming took 4 bases from V and 9 from J, leaving 21 bases between them. In DNA, the CDR3 is TGTGCCACCAGTGAAACCGGGACTGTACCAGATGGTGAGCAGTTCTTC. As protein: CATSETGTVPDGEQFF.

The J gene is TRBJ2-3, the V gene TRBV12-3 or TRBV12-4, with no clear D. V was clipped by 5 bases and J by 6 bases, with 12 bases between them. The CDR3 length is 13 residues. CDR3 nucleotides: TGTGCCAGCAGTCCCCGGACCTCTGATACGCAGTATTTT. Its protein is CASSPRTSDTQYF.

This clonotype has ten or more counts. J is TRBJ1-2 and V is TRBV20-1; TRBD1 is a possible D gene (5 bases). This CDR3 is built from 13 residues. V dropped 0 bases and J dropped 4 bases, with 9 bases sitting between them. The V gene's germline CDR1 is DFQATT and CDR2 SNEGSKA (reference sequence). As DNA, the CDR3 is TGCAGTGCTAGAGATCAGGGTGGCTATGGCTACACCTTC. This translates into CSARDQGGYGYTF.

The chain has TRBV27 and TRBJ2-5; 8 bases match TRBD2. Germline CDR1 MNHEY, CDR2 SMNVEV (reference sequence). V lost 5 bases to trimming and J lost 4 bases; unmatched junction nucleotides: 6. CDR3 size: 14 residues. CDR3 bases: TGTGCCAGCAGTGCTATCGGGGGGGGAGAGACCCAGTACTTC. This codes for CASSAIGGGETQYF.

V gene TRBV7-6 combines with J gene TRBJ2-2, with D perhaps TRBD1 (6 bases). Germline CDR1 SGHVS, CDR2 FNYEAQ. The CDR3 is 14 amino acids. The V end lost 2 bases, the J end lost 6 bases, and 10 bases lay between the germline ends. This chain's CDR3 is CASSLSGVAGELFF. CDR3 nucleotide sequence: TGTGCCAGCAGCTTATCAGGGGTTGCCGGGGAGCTGTTTTTT.

This clonotype was found a few times. The CDR3 DNA is TGTGCCAGCGAGGGGTCCGGGCAGCCCCAGCATTTT. This gives the protein CASEGSGQPQHF. This rearrangement joins TRBV2 to TRBJ1-5, with D perhaps matching TRBD1 (5 bases). CDR1 is SNHLY and CDR2 is FYNNEI in the germline V gene. V lost 8 bases, J lost 7 bases, and 12 bases lay in between. The length of the CDR3 is 12 residues.

There are a few counts of this clonotype. This chain connects TRBV19 to TRBJ2-1, with 12 positions matching TRBD2. V shed 5 bases, J shed 8 bases, and the junction held 7 bases outside the gene matches. This CDR3 region has 15 residues. CDR1 is LNHDA and CDR2 is SQIVND in the germline V gene (reference sequence). DNA for the CDR3: TGTGCCAGTAGTTTGCTGACTAGCGGGAGTTATGAGCAGTTCTTC. Amino acids: CASSLLTSGSYEQFF.

The chain combines TRBV3-1 with TRBJ2-3; 13 bases agree with TRBD2. From germline, CDR1 is LGHDT and CDR2 YNNKEL (reference sequence). This CDR3 spans 18 amino acids. V shed 5 bases, J shed 5 bases, and the junction held 13 bases outside the gene matches. The chain's CDR3 is CASSKPGTSGTLRDTQYF. The CDR3 nucleotides are TGTGCCAGCAGCAAACCTGGGACTAGCGGGACCTTGAGAGATACGCAGTATTTT.

This clonotype was detected a few times. V gene TRBV5-1 combines with J gene TRBJ2-1; 9 nucleotides agree with TRBD1. After removal of 4 bases from V and 7 bases from J, the junction contained 9 bases not matched to a gene. Per germline, CDR1 SGHRS and CDR2 YFSETQ. The CDR3 sequence is 15 residues long. DNA for the CDR3: TGCGCCAGCAGCCTCCGGGACAGGGCCTTAAATGAGCAGTTCTTC. It encodes CASSLRDRALNEQFF. The full variable domain, with the rest looked up from reference TRBV5-1 and TRBJ2-1, is KAGVTQTPRYLIKTRGQQVTLSCSPISGHRSVSWYQQTPGQGLQFLFEYFSETQRNKGNFPGRFSGRQFSNSRSEMNVSTLELGDSALYLCASSLRDRALNEQFFGPGTRLTVL.

The rearrangement links TRBV29-1 to TRBJ2-7; 15 positions match TRBD2. Germline assignment: CDR1 SQVTM and CDR2 ANQGSEA. This CDR3 contains 13 residues. V was pared by 5 bases and J by 5 bases, with 1 base of the junction left unmatched. CDR3 nucleotides: TGCAGCGTTAGGACTAGCGGGAGGGACGAGCAGTACTTC. It translates to CSVRTSGRDEQYF.

This clonotype turned up a few times. V is TRBV7-2 and J is TRBJ2-5, with TRBD1 as a possible D gene (6 bases). The germline V and J ends were trimmed by 6 bases and 3 bases, with 17 bases remaining between them. Germline-derived CDR1 and CDR2 are SGHTA and FQGNSA. This CDR3 spans 15 amino acids. Here the CDR3 DNA reads TGTGCCAGCAGACCTACAGGGTTATGGAAAGAGACCCAGTACTTC. Protein sequence: CASRPTGLWKETQYF.

This clonotype was detected ten times or more. The chain joins TRBV27 to TRBJ1-3; 8 nucleotides match TRBD1. Germline CDR1 MNHEY, CDR2 SMNVEV (reference sequence). The CDR3 has 14 residues. J was trimmed by 2 bases and V by 6 bases; bases with no gene match: 3. This CDR3 is CASRTGVAGNTIYF. The CDR3 DNA is TGTGCCAGCAGGACAGGGGTAGCTGGAAACACCATATATTTT.

The sample holds many counts of this clonotype. This chain uses TRBV6-5 with TRBJ2-2; 9 positions agree with TRBD2. CDR3 length equals 16 residues. After removal of 4 bases from V and 6 bases from J, the junction contained 9 bases not matched to a gene. Germline V gene sequence: CDR1 MNHEY, CDR2 SVGAGI. The CDR3 loop reads CASSLAGEGRAGELFF. CDR3 DNA sequence: TGTGCCAGCAGTTTAGCGGGAGAAGGGAGGGCCGGGGAGCTGTTTTTT.

A few counts support this clonotype. The chain employs TRBV21-1 and TRBJ2-7; TRBD1, the table's D call, lacks a check against the DNA. TRBV21-1 is shown as a pseudogene. The CDR3 is 17 amino acids. The CDR3 DNA follows: TGTGCCAGCAGCAAAGGTCCCGCCGGGACAGGGGGCAACGAGCAGTACGTC. It translates to CASSKGPAGTGGNEQYV.

This clonotype was seen repeatedly, ten times or more. This chain uses TRBV6-1 with TRBJ2-1; 12 positions agree with TRBD2. J lost 0 bases, V lost 6 bases, and 3 bases had no gene match. Per the germline V gene, CDR1 is MNHNS and CDR2 is SASEGT. The CDR3 is 16 residues long. This CDR3 is CASRGLAGGSYNEQFF. The CDR3 coding sequence is TGTGCCAGCAGGGGACTAGCGGGCGGCTCCTACAATGAGCAGTTCTTC.

This clonotype showed up many times. The chain is built from TRBV24-1 and TRBJ1-1, with D uncertain. Germline V lookup: CDR1 KGHDR, CDR2 SFDVKD. The V end was cut by 3 bases, the J end by 1 base, with 5 bases between. This CDR3 comprises 13 residues. The CDR3 region has the DNA TGTGCCACCAGTGATGCCGGGAACACTGAAGCTTTCTTT. Translation gives CATSDAGNTEAFF.

The J gene is TRBJ2-1, the V gene TRBV19, with TRBD1 matching over 11 bases. V lost 10 bases and J lost 8; bases outside the gene matches: 13. From germline, CDR1 is LNHDA and CDR2 SQIVND (reference sequence). The CDR3 sequence is 15 residues long. CDR3 amino acids: CATEGWDRGIDEQFF. DNA of the CDR3: TGTGCCACCGAAGGGTGGGACAGGGGGATAGATGAGCAGTTCTTC.

This rearrangement joins TRBV6-2 or TRBV6-3 to TRBJ2-1; D is possibly TRBD2 (6 bases). CDR3 length: 16 residues. Germline CDR1 is MNHEY and CDR2 is SVGEGT. V shed 2 bases and J shed 7 bases, with 18 bases lying between them. CDR3 sequence reads: CASSYPAGRKSNEQFF. CDR3 DNA sequence: TGTGCCAGCAGTTACCCTGCGGGGCGGAAATCTAATGAGCAGTTCTTC.

This clonotype was counted a few times. This chain connects TRBV12-3 or TRBV12-4 to TRBJ1-1; D may be TRBD1 (5 bases). The CDR3 is made up of 15 amino acids. V was clipped by 4 bases and J by 6 bases, with 18 bases between them. The chain's CDR3 is CASSWAGTKGSEAFF. The CDR3 DNA follows: TGTGCCAGCAGTTGGGCCGGGACGAAAGGGTCTGAAGCTTTCTTT.